This is a list of T cell receptor beta chains from one sample in a study of tumor and adjacent non-tumor tissue in lung cancer. TCRdb re-called the multiplex PCR reads through MiXCR, storing one row per CDR3 protein. The sample holds around 200,000 distinct CDR3 sequences, 70% to 75% seen once. Specimen: lung tumor tissue. The receptors were sampled from a man between 60 and 75 years old with non-small cell lung cancer. Both conserved end residues are part of each CDR3. The order of the fields is J gene, clone size, V gene, D gene, CDR3 protein, CDR3 DNA. The D gene is left open where the match is weak. Clone size is given for some rows only: seen once, a few or many times, or a class if the clone is expanded.

j_gene: TRBJ2-1
abundance: -
v_gene: TRBV10-3
d_gene: -
CDR3aa: CVISAGQVGEQFF
CDR3nt: TGTGTCATCAGCGCTGGACAAGTTGGCGAGCAGTTCTTC

j_gene: TRBJ2-6
abundance: once
v_gene: TRBV4-3
d_gene: -
CDR3aa: CASTRGGAGANVLNF
CDR3nt: TGCGCCAGCACAAGGGGGGGCGCTGGGGCCAACGTCCTGAATTTC

j_gene: TRBJ2-5
abundance: -
v_gene: TRBV11-1
d_gene: -
CDR3aa: CASSLSGNQETQYF
CDR3nt: TGTGCCAGCAGTTTATCGGGAAACCAAGAGACCCAGTACTTC

j_gene: TRBJ2-2
abundance: -
v_gene: TRBV11-3
d_gene: TRBD2
CDR3aa: CASSLDGGSNAGELFF
CDR3nt: TGCGCCAGCAGCTTAGATGGCGGGAGTAACGCCGGGGAGCTGTTTTTT

j_gene: TRBJ1-5
abundance: -
v_gene: TRBV6-1
d_gene: -
CDR3aa: CASSATHYESQHF
CDR3nt: TGTGCCAGCAGTGCTACACATTATGAGTCCCAGCATTTT

j_gene: TRBJ1-2
abundance: -
v_gene: TRBV7-8
d_gene: -
CDR3aa: CASSLGPTGDYSYTF
CDR3nt: TGTGCCAGCAGCTTAGGTCCGACGGGAGATTATAGCTACACCTTC

j_gene: TRBJ1-2
abundance: few
v_gene: TRBV6-1
d_gene: -
CDR3aa: CASSELVVTGCTF
CDR3nt: TGTGCCAGCAGTGAACTTGTGGTGACCGGGTGCACCTTC

j_gene: TRBJ1-4
abundance: few
v_gene: TRBV20-1
d_gene: -
CDR3aa: CSANARANEKLFF
CDR3nt: TGCAGTGCTAATGCTAGGGCTAATGAAAAACTGTTTTTT

j_gene: TRBJ1-2
abundance: -
v_gene: TRBV11-2
d_gene: -
CDR3aa: CASSPDVAPGYTF
CDR3nt: TGTGCCAGTAGCCCCGACGTGGCGCCAGGCTACACCTTC

j_gene: TRBJ2-1
abundance: -
v_gene: TRBV11-3
d_gene: -
CDR3aa: CASSLEGSSSYSEQFF
CDR3nt: TGTGCCAGCAGCTTAGAAGGGTCGAGCTCCTACAGTGAGCAGTTCTTC

j_gene: TRBJ2-3
abundance: -
v_gene: TRBV12-3/TRBV12-4
d_gene: -
CDR3aa: CVSSFARSGTQYF
CDR3nt: TGTGTCAGCAGTTTCGCGAGGTCAGGTACGCAGTATTTT

j_gene: TRBJ1-2
abundance: -
v_gene: TRBV14
d_gene: -
CDR3aa: CASSPVTDSYGYTF
CDR3nt: TGTGCCAGCAGCCCCGTGACAGACTCTTATGGCTACACCTTC

j_gene: TRBJ2-2
abundance: -
v_gene: TRBV19
d_gene: -
CDR3aa: CASYSPGVTSGELFF
CDR3nt: TGTGCCAGTTATAGCCCGGGCGTGACGTCCGGGGAGCTGTTTTTT

j_gene: TRBJ2-3
abundance: -
v_gene: TRBV6-2/TRBV6-3
d_gene: -
CDR3aa: CASSLGWTTDTQYF
CDR3nt: TGTGCCAGCAGTTTAGGCTGGACAACAGATACGCAGTATTTC

j_gene: TRBJ1-1
abundance: -
v_gene: TRBV5-1
d_gene: -
CDR3aa: CASSQDVNTEAFF
CDR3nt: TGCGCCAGCAGCCAGGATGTGAACACTGAAGCTTTCTTT

j_gene: TRBJ1-1
abundance: few
v_gene: TRBV6-5
d_gene: -
CDR3aa: CASRQGRTNTEAFF
CDR3nt: TGTGCCAGCAGGCAGGGACGGACGAACACTGAAGCTTTCTTT

j_gene: TRBJ2-1
abundance: -
v_gene: TRBV11-2
d_gene: -
CDR3aa: CTSSLEPGGHEQFF
CDR3nt: TGTACCAGTAGCTTAGAACCTGGGGGCCATGAGCAGTTCTTC

j_gene: TRBJ1-5
abundance: -
v_gene: TRBV28
d_gene: -
CDR3aa: CASRGGGQPQHF
CDR3nt: TGTGCCAGCAGGGGTGGGGGTCAGCCCCAGCATTTT

j_gene: TRBJ2-7
abundance: few
v_gene: TRBV7-8
d_gene: TRBD2
CDR3aa: CASSRGGGASSYEQYF
CDR3nt: TGTGCCAGCAGCCGGGGCGGGGGGGCCTCGTCCTACGAGCAGTACTTC

j_gene: TRBJ2-7
abundance: -
v_gene: TRBV29-1
d_gene: -
CDR3aa: CSVMLARTGEQYF
CDR3nt: TGCAGCGTTATGCTAGCGAGAACTGGTGAGCAGTACTTC

j_gene: TRBJ2-1
abundance: -
v_gene: TRBV11-3
d_gene: -
CDR3aa: CASSPHRRLDNEQFF
CDR3nt: TGTGCCAGCAGCCCTCACAGGAGGCTAGACAATGAGCAGTTCTTC

j_gene: TRBJ2-1
abundance: -
v_gene: TRBV11-2
d_gene: TRBD1
CDR3aa: CASSQDGQGYNEQFF
CDR3nt: TGTGCCAGCAGTCAAGACGGACAGGGGTACAATGAGCAGTTCTTC

j_gene: TRBJ2-5
abundance: -
v_gene: TRBV2
d_gene: -
CDR3aa: CASSFDRWSYF
CDR3nt: TGTGCCAGCAGTTTCGACAGGTGGTCTTACTTC

j_gene: TRBJ2-4
abundance: once
v_gene: TRBV29-1
d_gene: -
CDR3aa: CSVRGGSVLDGIIIQYF
CDR3nt: TGCAGCGTGAGGGGGGGCTCGGTGTTGGATGGCATAATCATTCAGTACTTC

j_gene: TRBJ2-1
abundance: -
v_gene: TRBV4-3
d_gene: TRBD2
CDR3aa: CASRQDRAGGNYNEQFF
CDR3nt: TGCGCCAGTAGGCAAGATAGGGCGGGAGGGAACTACAATGAGCAGTTCTTC